This TCR beta chain was documented in a study of blood T cell repertoires in COVID-19. Study as a whole: The United States, Italy and Spain were the sources of the acute and convalescent COVID-19 samples. The analysed material was cDNA or gDNA that came from T cells, B-cell-depleted T cells, or PBMCs.

In the study's own analysis: From reference gene primer amplification, estimates of nucleated cell counts were derived. The table came from immunoSEQ multiplex PCR; TCRdb's copy has only in-frame clones and leaves some out. V, J and clone size are those of that table, while D and trimming were read from the DNA. The sample has roughly 180,000 clones; approximately 90% are singletons. The source of this sequence is a man between 18 and 29 years old with acute or convalescent COVID-19. Source material: peripheral blood.

CDR3 nucleotide sequence: TGTGCCAGCTCACCAAAATCCCCGTACAATGAGCAGTTCTTC. It translates to CASSPKSPYNEQFF. The V and J genes are TRBV18 and TRBJ2-1; D is unresolved. The CDR3 spans 14 residues. V lost 2 bases and J lost 4, with 9 bases in between. Germline assignment: CDR1 KGHSH and CDR2 LQKENI.